This TCR beta chain appears in the sequencing data of a study of shared clonotypes between healthy human individuals (TCRdb year 2020). In terms of the full investigation: Three men and two women, aged 18 to 49 years, made up the cohort. Per donor, leukapheresis produced somewhere between about 0.9 and 9.5 billion PBMCs. Per donor, three plates each were used for CD4 naive and CD4 memory, two for CD8 naive, and one for CD8 memory. To estimate repertoire size and how much clonotype sharing occurs between individuals, the study deeply sequenced the blood TCR repertoires of five or six healthy adults. Libraries were prepared and TCR repertoires were sequenced by different laboratories using diverse techniques, in order to increase sequencing depth and limit assay-specific biases. General findings and caveats noted by the study authors: Estimated clonotype richness was generally larger for naive than for memory subsets. Roughly 5% of naive CD4, 3% to 4% of naive CD8, about 2.5% of memory CD4, and 0.4% of memory CD8 clonotypes were shared across several donors. Because the study included only a small number of donors, the genetic and exposure-history diversity represented was limited. Pairwise subsampling indicated that sequencing depth was expected to affect the degree of clonotype sharing among donors. Even with the large sequencing depth, rarefaction of the sorted-subset datasets indicated that sequencing was incomplete. Sampling was limited to blood, and TCR repertoires in tissue likely differ from TCR repertoires in blood. Clonotypes shared by all four sorted-subset donors showed higher generation probabilities than non-shared clonotypes.

Donors were healthy HIV-negative adults with no recently reported acute infections or vaccinations. All donors were Caucasian adults living in Nashville, Tennessee, USA. CD8 memory samples consisted of magnetically selected CD45RO+ cells combined with CCR7-negative CD45RA+ effector memory (TemRA) cells. After blood collection by leukapheresis, PBMCs were isolated using Ficoll-Histopaque density gradient centrifugation and then cryopreserved in the vapor phase of liquid nitrogen. Analytical flow cytometry was used to check the purity and quantity of each magnetically sorted T cell population. Genomic DNA was isolated from every sorted fraction and measured by UV absorbance on a Nanodrop 2000c. TCR CDR3 regions were amplified from genomic DNA by multiplex PCR using the deep immunoSEQ assay. For each cell subset, the extracted genomic DNA was distributed evenly across all wells of several immunoSEQ 96-well plates, and each plate served as one replicate. For sorted subsets, around 200 ng genomic DNA, equal to about 30,000 T cell genomes, was loaded into each replicate PCR. The purified libraries were quantified using a Qubit 3.0 fluorometer, sized with a Bioanalyzer 2100, and then quantified again using the KAPA Library Quantification kit. Every immunoSEQ 96-well plate was sequenced on a dedicated single-read 150-cycle Illumina NextSeq 550 flow cell. Processing in the source paper ran as follows. Because the immunoSEQ output held only junctional sequences and lacked quality scores, the filtering could not match the filtering applied to full-length reads. Sequences were annotated with PyIR, a Python wrapper for IgBLAST v1.9, and V/J genes and CDR3 were assigned using IMGT germline references. Reads with weak V/J assignments (E-value above 1e-6), missing CDR3, stop codons, out-of-frame junctions, or ambiguous translated residues were removed. A V3J clonotype was defined by an identical inferred V gene, J gene, and CDR3 amino acid sequence. To compute the percentage overlap between repertoires, the number of shared unique clonotypes was divided by the size of the smaller repertoire. Repertoire richness was assessed with RTK rarefaction, the Chao1 estimator, and Recon v2.1 estimates of unobserved clonotypes. Generation probabilities were computed with OLGA for all TCRbeta clonotypes obtained by the gDNA method from a handful of donors. The clones in this table, taken by TCRdb from immuneACCESS, are in-frame only. Not every clone is retained; where verified, under half of the shortfall comes from an unresolved V gene, and the cause of the rest is unknown. V and J calls and clone size are as listed in that table; D and trimming were resolved from the DNA. The sample records roughly 110,000 clones, 65% to 75% of which are singletons. The ten top clones hold 20% to 25% of the sample.

From the germline V gene, CDR1 is SGDLS and CDR2 is YYNGEE. There are 13 amino acids in the CDR3, from cysteine to phenylalanine inclusive. The sequence is cut down to CDR3 DNA, 39 bases in frame from base 1. Trimming takes 2 bases from V and 9 bases from J, and the germline ends sit 15 bases apart. On this clone: No cognate antigen has been identified for it. The sample holds no much larger clone one base away, and base qualities are not on file.

The V and J genes are TRBV9 and TRBJ2-7, with the identity of the D gene unclear. This TCR was recovered from a woman aged 25 to 39 in good health. The sample consisted of memory CD8+ T cells sorted from blood. The cell subset or site tag for this specimen amounts to: CD45RO+ cells pooled with CCR7-negative TemRA cells. The DNA is as follows: TGTGCCAGCAGCGTCCGACAATGGCCCCCGCAGTACTTC. It encodes CASSVRQWPPQYF.